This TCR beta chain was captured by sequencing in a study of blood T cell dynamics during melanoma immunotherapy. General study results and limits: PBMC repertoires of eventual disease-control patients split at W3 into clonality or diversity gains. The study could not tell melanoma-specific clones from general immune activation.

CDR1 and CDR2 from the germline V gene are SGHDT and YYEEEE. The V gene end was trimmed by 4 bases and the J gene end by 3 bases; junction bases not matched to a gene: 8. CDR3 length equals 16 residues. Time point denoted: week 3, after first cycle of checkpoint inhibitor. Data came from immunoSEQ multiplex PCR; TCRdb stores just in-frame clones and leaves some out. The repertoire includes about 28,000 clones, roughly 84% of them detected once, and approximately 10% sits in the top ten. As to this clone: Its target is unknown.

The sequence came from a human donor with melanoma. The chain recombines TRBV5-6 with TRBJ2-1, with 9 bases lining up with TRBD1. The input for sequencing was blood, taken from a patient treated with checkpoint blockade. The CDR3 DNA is TGTGCCAGCAGCGGTTGGACAGGGGCCAGCTACAATGAGCAGTTCTTC. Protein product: CASSGWTGASYNEQFF.